This TCR beta chain derives from a study of CD4 T cells in relation to SARS-CoV-2 and coronaviruses. Study at large: After 10 to 11 days of antigen culture, PBMC TCR beta CDR3s were sequenced. Negative control cultures got HIV-1 Nef peptides or no peptide. Crossreactive spike epitopes shared across donors were mapped to their HLA restriction.

CD4+ T cells from unexposed donors were obtained before the COVID-19 pandemic (2011-2018). CD4+ T cells were isolated from the cells after about ten days of culture. Unexposed-donor CD4+ T cells were probed with SARS-CoV-2 S/N and four cold-coronavirus spikes, cells permitting. The germline V gene has CDR1 SEHNR and CDR2 FQNEAQ (reference sequence). The length of the CDR3 is 16 residues. V was trimmed by 4 bases and J by 1 base, leaving 13 bases between them. Points on this clone: Its target is not known.

Repertoires were generated with immunoSEQ multiplex PCR, while TCRdb's copy carries only in-frame clones and drops some. The table lists about 26,000 clones, roughly 82% of them singletons. V usage is TRBV7-9 and J usage is TRBJ2-2; no firm D call. Sequenced: CD4+ T cells from PBMCs, cultured in vitro. This TCR derives from a human donor in good health. CDR3 sequence (DNA): TGTGCCAGCAGCTCCCACCGGCTTGTGAACACCGGGGAGCTGTTTTTT. It yields the protein CASSSHRLVNTGELFF.